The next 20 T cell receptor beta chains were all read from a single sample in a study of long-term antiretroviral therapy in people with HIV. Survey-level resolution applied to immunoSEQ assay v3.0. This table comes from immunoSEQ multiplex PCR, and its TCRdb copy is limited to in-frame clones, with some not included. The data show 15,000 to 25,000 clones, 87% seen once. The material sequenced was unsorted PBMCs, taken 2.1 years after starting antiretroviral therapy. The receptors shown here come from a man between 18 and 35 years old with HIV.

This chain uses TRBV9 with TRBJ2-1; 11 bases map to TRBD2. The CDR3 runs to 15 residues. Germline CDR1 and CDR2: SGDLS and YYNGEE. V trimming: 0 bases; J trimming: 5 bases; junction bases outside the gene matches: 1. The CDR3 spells CASSVGSGRDNEQFF. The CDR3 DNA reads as TGTGCCAGCAGCGTAGGTAGCGGGAGGGACAATGAGCAGTTCTTC.

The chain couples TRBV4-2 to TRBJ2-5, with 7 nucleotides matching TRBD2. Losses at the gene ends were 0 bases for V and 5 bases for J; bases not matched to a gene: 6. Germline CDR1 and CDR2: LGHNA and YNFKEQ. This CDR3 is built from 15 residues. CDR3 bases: TGTGCCAGCAGCCAAGAGCGAGGTAGCGGGGAGACCCAGTACTTC. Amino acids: CASSQERGSGETQYF.

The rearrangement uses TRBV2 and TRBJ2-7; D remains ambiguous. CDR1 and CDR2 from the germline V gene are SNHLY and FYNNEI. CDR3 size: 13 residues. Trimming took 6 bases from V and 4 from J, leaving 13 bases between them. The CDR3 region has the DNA TGTGCCAGCAGCGAATTGGATTCTTACGAGCAGTACTTC. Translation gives CASSELDSYEQYF.

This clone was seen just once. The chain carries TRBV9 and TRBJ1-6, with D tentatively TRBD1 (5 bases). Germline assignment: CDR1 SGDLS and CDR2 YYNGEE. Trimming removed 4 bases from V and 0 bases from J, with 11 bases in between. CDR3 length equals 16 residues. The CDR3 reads CASSRGGISYNSPLHF. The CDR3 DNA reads TGTGCCAGCAGCCGGGGGGGTATCTCCTATAATTCACCCCTCCACTTT.

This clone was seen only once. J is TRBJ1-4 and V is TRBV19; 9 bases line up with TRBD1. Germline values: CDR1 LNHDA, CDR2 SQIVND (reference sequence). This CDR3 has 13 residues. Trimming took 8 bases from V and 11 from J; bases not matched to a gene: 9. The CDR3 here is CASSRTGEWKLFF. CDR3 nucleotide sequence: TGTGCCAGTTCGAGGACAGGGGAATGGAAACTGTTTTTT.

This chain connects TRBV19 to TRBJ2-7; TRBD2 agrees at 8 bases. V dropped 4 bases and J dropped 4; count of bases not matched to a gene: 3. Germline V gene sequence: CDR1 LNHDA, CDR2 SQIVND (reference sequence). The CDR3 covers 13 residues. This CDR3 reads CASSTGGPYEQYF. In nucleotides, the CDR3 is TGTGCCAGTAGTACGGGAGGGCCTTACGAGCAGTACTTC.

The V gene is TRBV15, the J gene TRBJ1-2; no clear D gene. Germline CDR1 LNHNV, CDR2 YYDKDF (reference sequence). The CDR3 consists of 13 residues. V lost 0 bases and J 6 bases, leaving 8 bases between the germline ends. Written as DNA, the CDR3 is TGTGCCACCAGCAGAGATGGGGAGAATGGCTACACCTTC. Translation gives CATSRDGENGYTF.

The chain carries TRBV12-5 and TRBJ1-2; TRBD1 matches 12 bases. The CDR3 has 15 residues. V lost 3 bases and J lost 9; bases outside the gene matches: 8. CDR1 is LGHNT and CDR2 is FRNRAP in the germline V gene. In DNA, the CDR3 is TGTGCTAGTGGTTTTGTCGGTGGGACAGGGGGCCGCTACACCTTC. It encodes CASGFVGGTGGRYTF.

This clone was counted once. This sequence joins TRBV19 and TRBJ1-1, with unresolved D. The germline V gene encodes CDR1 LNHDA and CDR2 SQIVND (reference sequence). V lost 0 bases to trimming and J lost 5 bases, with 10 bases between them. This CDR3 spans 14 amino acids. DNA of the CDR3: TGTGCCAGTAGTATAGACGGGGAATTTACTGAAGCTTTCTTT. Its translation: CASSIDGEFTEAFF.

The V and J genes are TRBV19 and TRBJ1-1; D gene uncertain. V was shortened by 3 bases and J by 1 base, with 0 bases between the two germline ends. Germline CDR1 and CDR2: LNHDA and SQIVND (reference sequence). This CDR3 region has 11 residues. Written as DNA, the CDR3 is TGTGCCAGTAGTATGAACACTGAAGCTTTCTTT. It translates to CASSMNTEAFF.

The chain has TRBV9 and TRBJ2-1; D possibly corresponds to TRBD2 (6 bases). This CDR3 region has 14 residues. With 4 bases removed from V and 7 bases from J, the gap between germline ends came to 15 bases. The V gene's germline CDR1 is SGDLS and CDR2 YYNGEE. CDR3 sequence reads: CASSPTPGGNEQFF. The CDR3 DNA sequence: TGTGCCAGCAGCCCTACCCCCGGAGGGAATGAGCAGTTCTTC. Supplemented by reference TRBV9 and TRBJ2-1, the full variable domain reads DSGVTQTPKHLITATGQRVTLRCSPRSGDLSVYWYQQSLDQGLQFLIQYYNGEERAKGNILERFSAQQFPDLHSELNLSSLELGDSALYFCASSPTPGGNEQFFGPGTRLTVL.

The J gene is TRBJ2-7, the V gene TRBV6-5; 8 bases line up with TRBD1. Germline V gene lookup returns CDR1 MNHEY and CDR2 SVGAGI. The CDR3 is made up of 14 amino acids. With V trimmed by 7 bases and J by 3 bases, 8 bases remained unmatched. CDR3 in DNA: TGTGCCAGCACCCTCGGGACAGGTTACTACGAGCAGTACTTC. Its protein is CASTLGTGYYEQYF.

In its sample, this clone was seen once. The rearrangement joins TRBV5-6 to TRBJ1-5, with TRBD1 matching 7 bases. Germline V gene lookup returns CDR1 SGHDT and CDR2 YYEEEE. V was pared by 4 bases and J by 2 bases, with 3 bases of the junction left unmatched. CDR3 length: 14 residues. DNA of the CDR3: TGTGCCAGCAGCCCAGGGACAGGCAATCAGCCCCAGCATTTT. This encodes CASSPGTGNQPQHF. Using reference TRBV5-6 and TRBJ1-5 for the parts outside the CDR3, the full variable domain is DAGVTQSPTHLIKTRGQQVTLRCSPKSGHDTVSWYQQALGQGPQFIFQYYEEEERQRGNFPDRFSGHQFPNYSSELNVNALLLGDSALYLCASSPGTGNQPQHFGDGTRLSIL.

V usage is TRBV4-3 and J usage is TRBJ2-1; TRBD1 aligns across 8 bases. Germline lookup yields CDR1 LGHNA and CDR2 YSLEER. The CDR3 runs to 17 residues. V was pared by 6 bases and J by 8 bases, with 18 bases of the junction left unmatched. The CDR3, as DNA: TGCGCCAGCAGTCAACAGGGGGGTCTCGTGGCTGCCGATGAGCAGTTCTTC. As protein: CASSQQGGLVAADEQFF.

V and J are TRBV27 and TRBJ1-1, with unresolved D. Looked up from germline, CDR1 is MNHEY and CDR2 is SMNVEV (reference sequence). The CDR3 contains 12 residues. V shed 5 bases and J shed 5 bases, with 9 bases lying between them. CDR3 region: CASSPTGTEAFF. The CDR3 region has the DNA TGTGCCAGCAGTCCAACCGGGACTGAAGCTTTCTTT.

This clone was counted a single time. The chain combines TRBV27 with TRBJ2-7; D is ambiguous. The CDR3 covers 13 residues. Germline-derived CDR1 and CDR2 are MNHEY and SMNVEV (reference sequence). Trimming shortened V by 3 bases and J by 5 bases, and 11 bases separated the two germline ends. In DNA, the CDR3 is TGTGCCAGCAGTTTCCCCAGCGCTAACGAGCAGTACTTC. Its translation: CASSFPSANEQYF.

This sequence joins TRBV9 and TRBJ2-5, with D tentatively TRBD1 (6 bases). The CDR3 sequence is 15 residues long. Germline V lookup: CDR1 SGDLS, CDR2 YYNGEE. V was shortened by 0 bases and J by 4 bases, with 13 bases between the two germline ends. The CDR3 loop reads CASSVGQGWGETQYF. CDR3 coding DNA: TGTGCCAGCAGCGTAGGCCAGGGGTGGGGAGAGACCCAGTACTTC.

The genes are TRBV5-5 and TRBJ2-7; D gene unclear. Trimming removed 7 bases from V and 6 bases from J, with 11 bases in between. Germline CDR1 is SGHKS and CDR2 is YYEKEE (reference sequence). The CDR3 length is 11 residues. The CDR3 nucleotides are TGTGCCAGCGGTCCGCCCCGCGAGCAGTACTTC. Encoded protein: CASGPPREQYF.

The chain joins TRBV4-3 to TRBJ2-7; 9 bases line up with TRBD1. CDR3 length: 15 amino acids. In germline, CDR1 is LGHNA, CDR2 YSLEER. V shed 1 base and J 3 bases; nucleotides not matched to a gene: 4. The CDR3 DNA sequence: TGCGCCAGCAGCCAAGCGACAGGGGGGGTCTACGAGCAGTACTTC. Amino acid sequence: CASSQATGGVYEQYF.

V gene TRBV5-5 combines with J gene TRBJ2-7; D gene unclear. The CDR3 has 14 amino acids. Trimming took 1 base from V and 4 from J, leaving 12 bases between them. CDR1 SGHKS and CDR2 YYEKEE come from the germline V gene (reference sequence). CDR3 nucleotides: TGTGCCAGCAGCTTGCGACCCCCGTCATACGAGCAGTACTTC. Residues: CASSLRPPSYEQYF.